This T cell receptor beta chain was captured in a study of OX40 agonist ivuxolimab in advanced cancers. This CDR3 has 17 amino acids. V was pared by 2 bases and J by 0 bases, with 16 bases between. CDR1 and CDR2 (germline): LNHDA, SQIVND (reference sequence). TCRdb's copy holds only in-frame clones and misses some; the assay was immunoSEQ multiplex PCR. This sample has tens of thousands of clones; approximately 84% occur once, and the top ten carry about 4.1%. The chain has TRBV19 and TRBJ1-2, with D tentatively TRBD1 (6 bases). The receptor was derived from an adult with an advanced solid tumor such as melanoma, head and neck, liver or kidney cancer. The specimen was CD4+ or CD8+ T cells sorted from blood, collected in a trial of the OX40 agonist ivuxolimab. CDR3: CASSIRSGTTANYGYTF. CDR3 nucleotides: TGTGCCAGTAGTATAAGGAGTGGGACAACGGCTAACTATGGCTACACCTTC.